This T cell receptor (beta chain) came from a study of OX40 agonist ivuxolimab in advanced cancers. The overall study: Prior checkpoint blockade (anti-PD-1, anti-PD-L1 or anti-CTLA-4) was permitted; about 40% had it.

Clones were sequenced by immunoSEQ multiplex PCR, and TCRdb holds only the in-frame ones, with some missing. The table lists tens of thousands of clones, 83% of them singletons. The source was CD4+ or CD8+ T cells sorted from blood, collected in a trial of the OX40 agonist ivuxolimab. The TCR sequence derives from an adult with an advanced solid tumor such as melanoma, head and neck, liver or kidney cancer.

CDR3 protein: CASSLNGPQYNSPLHF. DNA of the CDR3: TGCGCCAGCAGCTTGAACGGACCCCAATATAATTCACCCCTCCACTTT. The chain carries TRBV5-1 and TRBJ1-6; D is unclear. Germline V CDR1 and CDR2: SGHRS, YFSETQ. The length of the CDR3 is 16 residues. Trimming stripped 1 base from V and 4 bases from J, with 12 bases between.